This T cell receptor beta chain stems from a study of regulatory T cells in long-lasting Graves disease. There are a few counts of this clonotype. What it binds is not known. Study observations and caveats: Favoring TRBV28, TRBJ1-2 and TRBJ2-5 was a feature seen in persistent disease. Shared public clonotypes totalled roughly 2,500 in persistent patients, compared with around 880 in new patients. The TCR repertoire of persistent Graves' patients was less diverse than that of newly diagnosed ones.

Time point reported: persistent/refractory GD, antithyroid drugs over 5 years with positive TRAb. PBMC-derived RNA was used for the TCR library. Sequencing libraries for TCR beta were prepared with iRepertoire HTBI primers and Arm-PCR of CDR3 regions. TCRdb re-analysed the multiplex PCR reads in MiXCR, keeping a single row per CDR3 protein. The data show 400,000 to 500,000 distinct CDR3 sequences, roughly 21% seen once. Germline V gives CDR1 KGHSH, CDR2 LQKENI. After removal of 8 bases from V and 7 bases from J, the junction contained 9 bases not matched to a gene. The CDR3 runs 13 residues. Here the sequenced sample was peripheral blood mononuclear cells (PBMCs), taken when the disease was refractory, from a patient treated with antithyroid drugs. V is TRBV18 and J is TRBJ1-2; 8 positions match TRBD1. This TCR was sampled from a female donor with Graves disease. The DNA of the CDR3 is TGTGCCAGCGCACGCAGACAGGGGACTGGCTACACCTTC. Its protein product is CASARRQGTGYTF.